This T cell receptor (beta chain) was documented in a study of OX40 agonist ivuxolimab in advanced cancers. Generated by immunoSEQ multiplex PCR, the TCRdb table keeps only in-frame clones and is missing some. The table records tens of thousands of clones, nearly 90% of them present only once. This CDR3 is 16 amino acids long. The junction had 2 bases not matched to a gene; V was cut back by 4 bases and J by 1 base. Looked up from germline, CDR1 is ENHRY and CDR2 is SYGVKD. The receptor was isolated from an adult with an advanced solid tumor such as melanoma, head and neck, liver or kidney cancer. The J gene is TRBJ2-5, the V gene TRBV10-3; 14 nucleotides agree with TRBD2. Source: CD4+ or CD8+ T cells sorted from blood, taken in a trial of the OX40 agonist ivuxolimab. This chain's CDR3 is CAISGGLAGAQETQYF. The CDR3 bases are TGTGCCATCAGTGGGGGACTAGCGGGGGCCCAAGAGACCCAGTACTTC.